This T cell receptor (beta chain) came from a study of T cell repertoires in cytomegalovirus infection (dated by TCRdb to between 2018 and 2021). Turning to the overall study: The HLA type of each donor mattered for the analysis, because public TCR beta signatures pointed to carriage of CMV infection along with the matching HLA type. Results and caveats for the whole study, not just this receptor: Carriers of CMV infection plus the relevant HLA type were discriminated by the cumulative frequency of public TCR beta family members in the study cohort and in an independent roughly 380-donor cohort. The ex vivo response was dominated by HLA-C-restricted CMV-specific TCR beta clonotypes, which also provided the single most frequent clonotype in two of eight donors.

TCRdb lists the instrument as Illumina HiSeq 1500. The public reads were run again by TCRdb, first through fastp at Q25 and then through MiXCR, and only productive beta chains were kept. A single entry per CDR3 protein holds the most common genes and DNA from its merged rows. This sample gives approximately 750,000 distinct CDR3 sequences in total; less than 40% of them show up just once. Of the sample, under 3% is held by the ten largest clones. V is cut back by 6 bases and J by 8 bases, with 19 bases in the junction unmatched. Counted from cysteine to phenylalanine, this CDR3 has 19 amino acids. The entry retains the CDR3 DNA only, 57 bases that are in frame from base 1. In the germline V gene, CDR1 corresponds to MDHEN and CDR2 to SYDVKM. Of note for this clonotype: Its antigen is unknown. No clone much larger than this one lies a single base away; base qualities are absent.

The V and J genes are TRBV28 and TRBJ2-1, and TRBD2 matches 13 of the central bases. The material sequenced was PBMCs. This sequence was found in a human donor in good health (CMV status not recorded). Some clones in this sample may be carry-over from other donors' samples. The CDR3 here reads CASRHQGLAGPSPPHEQFF. The nucleotides are TGTGCCAGCAGACACCAGGGACTAGCGGGACCGAGTCCCCCCCATGAGCAGTTCTTC.